This TCR beta chain is from a study of blood T cell repertoires in COVID-19. Sequenced by immunoSEQ multiplex PCR; TCRdb stores in-frame clones only, minus some. Of some 170,000 clones listed, more than 85% are singletons. The CDR3 totals 17 residues. The sequence was collected from a human donor with acute COVID-19. The donor label of this sample is uncertain. The rearrangement links TRBV21-1 to TRBJ2-1; TRBD1 was called by the table and not checked on the DNA. TRBV21-1 is a pseudogene segment. The sample consisted of PBMCs or T cells enriched from blood (not recorded which). The CDR3 nucleotides are TGTGCCAGCAGCAGGGCCTTTTGGACAGCCGCCTACAATGAGCAGTTCTTC. Its protein product is CASSRAFWTAAYNEQFF.